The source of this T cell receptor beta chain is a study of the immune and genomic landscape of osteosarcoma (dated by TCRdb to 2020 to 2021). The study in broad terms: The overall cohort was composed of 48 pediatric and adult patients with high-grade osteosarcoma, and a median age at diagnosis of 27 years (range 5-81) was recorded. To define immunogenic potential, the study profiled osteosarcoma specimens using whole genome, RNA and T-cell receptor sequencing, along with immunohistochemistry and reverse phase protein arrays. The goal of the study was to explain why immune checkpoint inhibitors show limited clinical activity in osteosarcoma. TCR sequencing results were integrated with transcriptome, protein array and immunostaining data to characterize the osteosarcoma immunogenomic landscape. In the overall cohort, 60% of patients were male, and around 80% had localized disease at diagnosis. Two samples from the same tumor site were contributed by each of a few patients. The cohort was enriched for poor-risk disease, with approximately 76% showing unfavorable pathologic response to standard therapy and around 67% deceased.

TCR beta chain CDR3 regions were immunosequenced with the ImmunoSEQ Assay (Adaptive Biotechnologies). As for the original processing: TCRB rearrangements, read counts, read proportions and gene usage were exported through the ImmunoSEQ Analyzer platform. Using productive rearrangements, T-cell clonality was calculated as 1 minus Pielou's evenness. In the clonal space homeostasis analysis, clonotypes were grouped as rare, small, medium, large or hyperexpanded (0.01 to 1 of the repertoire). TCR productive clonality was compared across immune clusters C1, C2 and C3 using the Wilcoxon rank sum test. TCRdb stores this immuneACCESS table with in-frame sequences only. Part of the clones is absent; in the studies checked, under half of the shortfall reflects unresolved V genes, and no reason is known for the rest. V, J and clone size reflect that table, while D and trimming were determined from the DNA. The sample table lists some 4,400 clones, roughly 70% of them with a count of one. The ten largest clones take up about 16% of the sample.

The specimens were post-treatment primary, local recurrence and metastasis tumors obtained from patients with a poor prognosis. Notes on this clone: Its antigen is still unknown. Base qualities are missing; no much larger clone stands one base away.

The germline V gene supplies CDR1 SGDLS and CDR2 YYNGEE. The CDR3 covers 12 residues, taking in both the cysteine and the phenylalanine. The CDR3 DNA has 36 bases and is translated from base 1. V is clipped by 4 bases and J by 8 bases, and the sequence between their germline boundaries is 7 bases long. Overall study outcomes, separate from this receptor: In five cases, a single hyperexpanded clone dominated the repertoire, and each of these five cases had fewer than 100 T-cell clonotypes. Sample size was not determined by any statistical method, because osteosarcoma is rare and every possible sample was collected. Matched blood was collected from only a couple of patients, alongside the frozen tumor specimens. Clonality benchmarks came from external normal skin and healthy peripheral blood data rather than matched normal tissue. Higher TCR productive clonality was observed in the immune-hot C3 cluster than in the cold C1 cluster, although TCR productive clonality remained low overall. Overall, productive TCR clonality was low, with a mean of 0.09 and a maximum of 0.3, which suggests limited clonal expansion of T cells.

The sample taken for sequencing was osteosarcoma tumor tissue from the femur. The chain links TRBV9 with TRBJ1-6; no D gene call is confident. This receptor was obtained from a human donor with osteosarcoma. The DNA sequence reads TGTGCCAGCAGCCCCCGTGATTCACCCCTCCACTTT. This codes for CASSPRDSPLHF.